A single T cell receptor (beta chain) is shown here with its context. Researchers ran the PCR with 60 Vbeta and 13 Jbeta primers. Measured with immunoSEQ multiplex PCR; TCRdb has only the in-frame clones, and not every one. The table shows some 150,000 clones, with 79% occurring only once. CDR3 length equals 15 residues. Trimming cost V 5 bases and J 0 bases; bases outside gene matches: 1. Germline lookup yields CDR1 SEHNR and CDR2 FQNEAQ (reference sequence). This record comes from a study of cytomegalovirus exposure and HLA in healthy donors. Sequencing input: PBMCs. The chain joins TRBV7-9 to TRBJ1-6, with 7 bases identical to TRBD1. The sequence was obtained from a male donor in good health and CMV-seronegative. CDR3 sequence (DNA): TGTGCCAGCAGCCGGGACAGCTCCTATAATTCACCCCTCCACTTT. Protein: CASSRDSSYNSPLHF.